Sequencing of this TCR beta chain was carried out in a study of shared clonotypes between healthy human individuals. Study-wide findings and caveats: A handful of donors showed sharing of around 5% of naive CD4 clonotypes.

Naive CD8 populations comprised CD45RO-negative cells positively selected for CCR7, excluding terminally differentiated effector memory CD45RA+ cells. There were no recent acute infections or vaccinations among the donors, who were healthy HIV-negative adults. Every donor, a Caucasian adult, lived in Nashville, Tennessee. The germline V gene encodes CDR1 MGHRA and CDR2 YSYEKL. The CDR3 spans 18 residues. As concerns this clone: Its antigen is unknown. Germline is not matched at one junction end, which may reflect a read error.

It was across several immunoSEQ plates that each subset's genomic DNA was evenly split. The repertoire was sequenced with immunoSEQ multiplex PCR; TCRdb's copy has only in-frame clones and lacks some. The table has about 2,200,000 clones, about 93% seen once. Sequencing input: naive CD8+ T cells from PBMCs. The TCR was taken from a man aged 18-30 years in good health. Some clones in this sample may be carry-over from other donors' samples. This chain joins TRBV4-1 and TRBJ1-4, with D unresolved. CDR3 DNA sequence: TGCGCCAGCACCCAATATGGACCGGATCGAGCAACTAATGAAAAACTGTTTTTT. It codes for CASTQYGPDRATNEKLFF.